The sequence of this T cell receptor beta chain was determined in a study of blood T cells in healthy people across ages. Whole-study findings and limits: Calculation of diversity from one million T cells yielded estimates considered to be underestimates.

With respect to this clonotype: Its antigen is still unknown.

Together with a sample-barcoded 5' primer, a J-beta primer mix was included in a second PCR lasting roughly 6 to 12 cycles. From the 5' RACE reads, TCRdb called clonotypes with MiXCR, one entry per CDR3 protein. The table has 950,000 to 1,200,000 distinct CDR3 sequences, 35% to 40% seen once. The sample taken for sequencing was blood. The source of this sequence is a man aged 18 to 29 in good health.

CDR3 sequence reads: CASSQGTGASRLNTEAFF. DNA for the CDR3: TGCGCCAGCAGCCAAGGGACAGGGGCTTCCAGATTAAACACTGAAGCTTTCTTT. The chain employs TRBV4-1 and TRBJ1-1; 9 bases fit TRBD1. Germline V CDR1 and CDR2: MGHRA, YSYEKL. With V trimmed by 1 base and J by 2 bases, 11 bases remained unmatched. The CDR3 has 18 residues.